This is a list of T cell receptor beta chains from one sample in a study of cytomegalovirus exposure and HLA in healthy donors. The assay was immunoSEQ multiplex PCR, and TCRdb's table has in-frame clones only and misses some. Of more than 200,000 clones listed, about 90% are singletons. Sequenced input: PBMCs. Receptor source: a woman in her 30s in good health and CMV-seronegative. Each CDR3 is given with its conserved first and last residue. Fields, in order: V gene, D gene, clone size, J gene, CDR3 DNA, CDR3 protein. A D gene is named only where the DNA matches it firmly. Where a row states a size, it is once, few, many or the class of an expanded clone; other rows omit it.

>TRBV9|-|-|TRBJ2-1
TGTGCCAGCAGCGTAAGAATTAAGCGCCAGGTCAATGAGCAGTTCTTC
CASSVRIKRQVNEQFF
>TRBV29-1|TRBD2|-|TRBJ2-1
TGCAGCGCGGGGACTAGCTCCTACAATGAGCAGTTCTTC
CSAGTSSYNEQFF
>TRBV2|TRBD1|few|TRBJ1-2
TGTGCCAGCAGCCTAAGGGGGCAGGTTAACTATGGCTACACCTTC
CASSLRGQVNYGYTF
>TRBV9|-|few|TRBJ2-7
TGTGCCAGCAGCGTAGAGGGGGTCGACGAGCAGTACTTC
CASSVEGVDEQYF
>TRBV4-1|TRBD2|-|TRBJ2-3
TGCGCCAGCAGCCAAGATCCTCTGGGAGGGCCAGCCCGCTCGTATTTT
CASSQDPLGGPARSYF
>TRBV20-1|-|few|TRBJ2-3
TGCAGTGCTAGATTCCCAGATACGCAGTATTTT
CSARFPDTQYF
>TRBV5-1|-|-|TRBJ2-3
TGCGCCAGCAGTTTCGACAGCACAGATACGCAGTATTTT
CASSFDSTDTQYF
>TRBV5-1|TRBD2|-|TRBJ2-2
TGCGCCAGCAGCTTGGTCGGGACTAGCGAGGGGGAGCTGTTTTTT
CASSLVGTSEGELFF
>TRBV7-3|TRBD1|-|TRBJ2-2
TGTGCCAGCAGCCAGACAGGGAGAAACACCGGGGAGCTGTTTTTT
CASSQTGRNTGELFF
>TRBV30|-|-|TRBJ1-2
TGTGCCTGGAGTGTATCGGTCCGCAGGGATGGCTACACCTTC
CAWSVSVRRDGYTF
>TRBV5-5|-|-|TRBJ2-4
TGTGCCAGCAGTTGGAGGGTGGCCAAAAACATTCAGTACTTC
CASSWRVAKNIQYF
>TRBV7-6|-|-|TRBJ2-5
TGTGCCAGCAGCAAGTCGAATCAGGGTTTCGAGACCCAGTACTTC
CASSKSNQGFETQYF
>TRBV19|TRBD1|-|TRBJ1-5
TGTGCCAGTACCACCGGGACAGGGGTGATTCAGCCCCAGCATTTT
CASTTGTGVIQPQHF
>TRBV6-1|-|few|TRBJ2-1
TGTGCCAGCAGGAAGTCGGCGGATCTGGGTGAGCAGTTCTTC
CASRKSADLGEQFF
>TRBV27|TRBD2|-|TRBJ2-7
TGTGCCAGCAGTTTATTTGGCGGGAGCTCCTACGAGCAGTACTTC
CASSLFGGSSYEQYF
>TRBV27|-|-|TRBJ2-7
TGTGCCAGCGGTCCCGGGGCCACTCCTTACGAGCAGTACTTC
CASGPGATPYEQYF
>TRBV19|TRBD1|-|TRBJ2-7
TGTGCCAGTAGTACAAACCGGGACAGGGGAGCCTACGAGCAGTACTTC
CASSTNRDRGAYEQYF
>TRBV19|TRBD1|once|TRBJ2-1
TGTGCCAGTAGCGGGCGGGGGACAGGGGAACTCTCATACAATGAGCAGTTCTTC
CASSGRGTGELSYNEQFF
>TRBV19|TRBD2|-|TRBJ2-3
TGTGCCAGCCGACTAGCGGGAGGAGCAGATACGCAGTATTTT
CASRLAGGADTQYF
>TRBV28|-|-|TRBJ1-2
TGTGCCAGCAGTCCCGGGATTTCCTCAGGGGTCGGCTACACCTTC
CASSPGISSGVGYTF
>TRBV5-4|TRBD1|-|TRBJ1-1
TGTGCCAGCAGCGGAAAACAGGGGGCCTCCGCTGAAGCTTTCTTT
CASSGKQGASAEAFF
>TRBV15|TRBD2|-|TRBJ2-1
TGTGCCACCAGCAGGGACCGGGACTATTCCTACAATGAGCAGTTCTTC
CATSRDRDYSYNEQFF
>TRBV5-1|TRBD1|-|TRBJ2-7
TGCGCCAGCAGCTTGGGGACAGGGGTTCCGTACGAGCAGTACTTC
CASSLGTGVPYEQYF
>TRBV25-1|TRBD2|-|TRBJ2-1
TGTGCCAGCAGTGAGGGACTAGCGGACAATGAGCAGTTCTTC
CASSEGLADNEQFF
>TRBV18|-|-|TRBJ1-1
TGTGCCAGCTCACCAAACCCGGCGGGCTTTGTGAACACTGAAGCTTTCTTT
CASSPNPAGFVNTEAFF
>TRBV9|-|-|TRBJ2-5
TGTGCCAGCAGCCCCTTCCTAGCGCAAGAGACCCAGTACTTC
CASSPFLAQETQYF
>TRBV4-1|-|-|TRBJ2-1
TGCGCCAGCAGCCAAGATCCGGGGCCAAGCTCCTACAATGAGCAGTTCTTC
CASSQDPGPSSYNEQFF
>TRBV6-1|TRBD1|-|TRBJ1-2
TGTGCCAGCAGGCCGACAGGGATCTATGGCTACACCTTC
CASRPTGIYGYTF
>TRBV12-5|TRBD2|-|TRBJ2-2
TGTGCTAGTGGTTTGTCGGGACTAGCGGGAGGCGGATTTAGGGAAACCGGGGAGCTGTTTTTT
CASGLSGLAGGGFRETGELFF
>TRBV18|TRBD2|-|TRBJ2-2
TGTGCCAGCTCACCCTCATGGACTAGCGGGAGTACCGGGGAGCTGTTTTTT
CASSPSWTSGSTGELFF
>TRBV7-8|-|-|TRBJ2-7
TGTGCCAGCAGCTTAGGCAGATACGAGCAGTACTTC
CASSLGRYEQYF
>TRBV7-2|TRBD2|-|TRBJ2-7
TGTGCCAGCAGCCTTGGACTAGCGGGAAACTACGAGCAGTACTTC
CASSLGLAGNYEQYF
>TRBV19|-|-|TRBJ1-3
TGTGCCAGTAGTCCAACCTCTGGAAACACCATATATTTT
CASSPTSGNTIYF
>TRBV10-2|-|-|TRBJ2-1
TGCGCCAGCAGTGAGTCACATCAACGTTTCAATGAGCAGTTCTTC
CASSESHQRFNEQFF
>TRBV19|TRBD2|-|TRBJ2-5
TGTGCCAGTAGTATCGCCGGGAGGGCCGTAGAGACCCAGTACTTC
CASSIAGRAVETQYF
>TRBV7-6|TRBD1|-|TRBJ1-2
TGTGCCAGCAGCCCTGACGAAGGGGGCGACTATGGCTACACCTTC
CASSPDEGGDYGYTF
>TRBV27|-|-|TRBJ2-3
TGTGCCAGCAGTCCCCAAGGAGTTAGCACAGATACGCAGTATTTT
CASSPQGVSTDTQYF
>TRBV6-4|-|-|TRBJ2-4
TGTGCCAGCAGCGCGGGACTCCATACGGGTGGCCAAAACATTCAGTACTTC
CASSAGLHTGGQNIQYF
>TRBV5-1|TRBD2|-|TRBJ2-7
TGCGCCAGCAGCTTGTCTGAGGGAGGGCCTCGGATCGAGCAGTACTTC
CASSLSEGGPRIEQYF
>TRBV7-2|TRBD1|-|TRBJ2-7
TGTGCCAGCAGCTTCCGCCAGGGGGCTGCTGTCAGCTCCTACGAGCAGTACTTC
CASSFRQGAAVSSYEQYF
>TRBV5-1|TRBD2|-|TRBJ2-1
TGCGCCAGCAGCCCCGGACTAGCGGGAGTTGGGGAGCAGTTCTTC
CASSPGLAGVGEQFF
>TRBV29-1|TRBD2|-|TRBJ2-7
TGCAGCGCGGGGACTAGCGGAAACTACGAGCAGTACTTC
CSAGTSGNYEQYF
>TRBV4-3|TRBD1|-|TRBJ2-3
TGCGCCAGCAGCCAAGTATACAGGGGGATGGATACGCAGTATTTT
CASSQVYRGMDTQYF
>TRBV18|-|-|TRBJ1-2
TGTGCCAGCTCACCACCTACTGACTATGGCTACACCTTC
CASSPPTDYGYTF